This T cell receptor (beta chain) emerged from a study of graft-versus-host responses after intestinal transplantation. Across the whole study: Grafts were multivisceral, liver-intestinal, or isolated intestinal. Anti-thymocyte globulin was used for induction in all recipients, who then took tacrolimus and steroids for around 3 years.

Processing released intraepithelial and lamina propria lymphocytes from the graft tissue. The V gene's germline CDR1 is SGHAT and CDR2 FQDESV (reference sequence). The CDR3 sequence is 17 residues long. V was shortened by 3 bases and J by 8 bases, with 23 bases between the two germline ends. Regarding the study as a whole: GvH clones occurred in recipient marrow; some first appeared in ileum or blood. Some patients had graft-donor T cell macrochimerism, and their allografts showed high graft-versus-host to host-versus-graft clonal ratios.

About this clone: What it recognizes is unknown.

Assay used: immunoSEQ multiplex PCR; TCRdb lists only in-frame clones, some missing. Among 8,500 to 14,000 clones listed, around three quarters were seen once. Sequences were derived from ileum tissue, sampled 23 days after intestinal transplant. The chain links TRBV11-1 to TRBJ2-1; possibly TRBD2 for D (6 bases). The TCR comes from a human patient who received an intestinal transplant, so some T cells may come from the graft donor. The CDR3 sequence: CASSFPLGGPGVHEQFF. DNA of the CDR3: TGTGCCAGCAGCTTCCCCCTAGGCGGCCCGGGGGTCCATGAGCAGTTCTTC.